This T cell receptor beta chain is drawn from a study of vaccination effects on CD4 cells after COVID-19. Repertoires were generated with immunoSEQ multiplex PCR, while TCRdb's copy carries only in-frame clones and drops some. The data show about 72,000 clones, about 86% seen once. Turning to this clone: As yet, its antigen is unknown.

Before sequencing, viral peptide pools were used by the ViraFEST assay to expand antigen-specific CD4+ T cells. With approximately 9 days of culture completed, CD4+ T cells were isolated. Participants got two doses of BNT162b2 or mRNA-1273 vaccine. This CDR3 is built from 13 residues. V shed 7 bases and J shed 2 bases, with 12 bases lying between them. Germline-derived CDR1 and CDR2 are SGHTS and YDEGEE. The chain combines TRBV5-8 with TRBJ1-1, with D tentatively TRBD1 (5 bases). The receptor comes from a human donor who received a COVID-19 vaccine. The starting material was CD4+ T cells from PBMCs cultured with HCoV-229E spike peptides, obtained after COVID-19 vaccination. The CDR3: CASPGDGNTEAFF. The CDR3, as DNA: TGTGCCAGCCCCGGGGACGGAAACACTGAAGCTTTCTTT.